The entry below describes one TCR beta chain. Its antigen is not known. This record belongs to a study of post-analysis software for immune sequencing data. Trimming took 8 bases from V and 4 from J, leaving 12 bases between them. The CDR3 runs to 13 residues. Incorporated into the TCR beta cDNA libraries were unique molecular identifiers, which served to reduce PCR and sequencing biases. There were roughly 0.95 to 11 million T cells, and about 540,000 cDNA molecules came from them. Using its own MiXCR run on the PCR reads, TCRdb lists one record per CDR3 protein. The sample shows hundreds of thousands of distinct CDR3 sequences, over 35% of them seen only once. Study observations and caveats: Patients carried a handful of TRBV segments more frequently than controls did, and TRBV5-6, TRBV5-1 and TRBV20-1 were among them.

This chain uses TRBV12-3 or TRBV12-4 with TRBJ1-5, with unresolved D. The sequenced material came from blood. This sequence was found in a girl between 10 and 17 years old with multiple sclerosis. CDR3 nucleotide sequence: TGTGCCAGCGGATTCTCAAAGAATCAGCCCCAGCATTTT. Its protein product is CASGFSKNQPQHF.